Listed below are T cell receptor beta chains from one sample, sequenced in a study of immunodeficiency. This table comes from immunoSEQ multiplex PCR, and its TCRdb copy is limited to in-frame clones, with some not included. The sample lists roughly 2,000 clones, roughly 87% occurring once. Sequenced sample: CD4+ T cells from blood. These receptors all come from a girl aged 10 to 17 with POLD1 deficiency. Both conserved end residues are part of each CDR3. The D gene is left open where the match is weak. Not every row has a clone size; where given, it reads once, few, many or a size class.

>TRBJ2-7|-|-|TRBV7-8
TGTGCCAGCAGCTTAGGGGCCGACGAGCAGTACTTC
CASSLGADEQYF
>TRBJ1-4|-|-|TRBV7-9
TGTGCCAGCAGCTTTTACTTGGGAGACGAAAAACTGTTTTTT
CASSFYLGDEKLFF
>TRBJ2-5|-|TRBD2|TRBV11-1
TGTGCCAGCAGCTTAGAGGCGGGAGAGGTCCAAGAGACCCAGTACTTC
CASSLEAGEVQETQYF
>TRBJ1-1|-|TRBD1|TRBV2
TGTGCCAGCACTAACACCAGGACAGGGCCGGCTGAAGCTTTCTTT
CASTNTRTGPAEAFF
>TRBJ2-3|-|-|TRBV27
TGTGCCAGCAGTAACACGGCCCGAGCATATACGCAGTATTTT
CASSNTARAYTQYF
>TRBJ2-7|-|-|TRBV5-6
TGTGCCAGCAGCTTGGACAGCCTCTACGAGCAGTACTTC
CASSLDSLYEQYF
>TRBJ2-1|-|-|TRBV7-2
TGTGCCAGCAGCTTAGCGGAGGGGGCAAATGAGCAGTTCTTC
CASSLAEGANEQFF
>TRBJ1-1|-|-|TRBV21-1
TGTGCCAGCAGCAATCGGCGCGTCCTTGAGGAAGCTTTCTTT
CASSNRRVLEEAFF
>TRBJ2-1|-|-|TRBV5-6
TGTGCCAGCAGCTGGCCCCGTAGCCATGAGCAGTTCTTC
CASSWPRSHEQFF
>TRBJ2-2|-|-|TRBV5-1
TGCGCCAGCAGCCCAGGGGATTACACCGGGGAGCTGTTTTTT
CASSPGDYTGELFF
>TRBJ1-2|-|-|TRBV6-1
TGTGCCAGCAGTGAACAGGGTGATGGCTACACCTTC
CASSEQGDGYTF
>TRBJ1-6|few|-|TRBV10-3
TGTGCCATCAGTGAGTCTTTAGGGGCTAATTCACCCCTCCACTTT
CAISESLGANSPLHF
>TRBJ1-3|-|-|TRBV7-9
TGTGCCAGCAGCTTCGTCGCGGGAAACACCATATATTTT
CASSFVAGNTIYF
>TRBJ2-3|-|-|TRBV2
TGTGCCAGCTGTCGTTTCACGGGAGATACGCAGTATTTT
CASCRFTGDTQYF
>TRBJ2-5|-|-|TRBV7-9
TGTGCCAGCACCAACAGCGGTGAGACCCAGTACTTC
CASTNSGETQYF
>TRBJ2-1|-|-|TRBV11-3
TGTGCCAGCAGCTCCAGGACAGCGAGCTCCTACAATGAGCAGTTCTTC
CASSSRTASSYNEQFF
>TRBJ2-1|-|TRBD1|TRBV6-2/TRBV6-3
TGTGCCAGCAGTCGCCGGGACAGCTCCTACAATGAGCAGTTCTTC
CASSRRDSSYNEQFF
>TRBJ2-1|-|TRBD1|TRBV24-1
TGTGCCACCAGTGATTTAAGACAGGGGGGCAAGCAGTTCTTC
CATSDLRQGGKQFF
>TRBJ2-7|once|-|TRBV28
TGTGCCAGCAGTTTAGGGGCCGCTACCTCCTACGAGCAGTACTTC
CASSLGAATSYEQYF
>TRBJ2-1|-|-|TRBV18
TGTGCCAGCTCACCGTACAGCTACAATGAGCAGTTCTTC
CASSPYSYNEQFF
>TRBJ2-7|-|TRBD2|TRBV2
TGTGCCAGCAGTGAATCTAGCGGCTCCTCCTACGAGCAGTACTTC
CASSESSGSSYEQYF
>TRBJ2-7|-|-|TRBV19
TGTGCCAGTAGTATCCAAGACGATCACTTCTACGAGCAGTACTTC
CASSIQDDHFYEQYF
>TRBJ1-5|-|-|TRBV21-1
TGTGCCAGCAGGCTGATTTTAGTACATTGGCATCATCAGCCCCAGCATTTT
CASRLILVHWHHQPQHF
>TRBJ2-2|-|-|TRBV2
TGTGCCAGCAAGCGGGCCCCCATTTCACACCTGAACACCGGGGAGCTGTTTTTT
CASKRAPISHLNTGELFF
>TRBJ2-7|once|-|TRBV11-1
TGTGCCAGCAGCTTCGGAGGGAATAGAAGGCAGTACTTC
CASSFGGNRRQYF
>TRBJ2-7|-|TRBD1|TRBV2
TGTGCCAGTCGACGAGGGGGCCCTACCTACGAGCAGTACTTC
CASRRGGPTYEQYF
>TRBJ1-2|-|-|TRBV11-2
TGTGCCAGCAGCTTAGTAGACGGGTTTGGCTACACCTTC
CASSLVDGFGYTF
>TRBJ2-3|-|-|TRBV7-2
TGTGCCAGCAGCCCCCCGTTGAGAGAGGCAGATACGCAGTATTTT
CASSPPLREADTQYF
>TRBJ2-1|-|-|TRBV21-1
TGTGCCAGCAGCAAAGCGAGGCGGGACAGGGGCAATGAGCAGTTCTTC
CASSKARRDRGNEQFF
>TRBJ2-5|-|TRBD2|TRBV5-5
TGTGCCAGCAGCTTGTCTCCTAGCGGGACTACGACCCAGTACTTC
CASSLSPSGTTTQYF
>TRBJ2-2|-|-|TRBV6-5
TGTGCCAGCAGTTACGGCACCGGGGAGCTGTTTTTT
CASSYGTGELFF
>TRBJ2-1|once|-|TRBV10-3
TGTGCCATCAAGCAACCGGGGAATGAGCAGTTCTTC
CAIKQPGNEQFF
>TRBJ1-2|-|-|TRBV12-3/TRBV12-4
TGTGCCAGCAGTTTGGTGAACTATGGCTACACCTTC
CASSLVNYGYTF
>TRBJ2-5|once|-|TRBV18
TGTGCCAGCTCATCCTCCTCATTGGGCCAAGAGACCCAGTACTTC
CASSSSSLGQETQYF
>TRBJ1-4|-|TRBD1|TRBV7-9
TGTGCCAGCAGCCGAGCGGGACAGAATGAAAAACTGTTTTTT
CASSRAGQNEKLFF
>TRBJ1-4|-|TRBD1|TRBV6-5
TGTGCCAGCAGGCAGAACAGGGGAAGAAATGAAAAACTGTTTTTT
CASRQNRGRNEKLFF